These 14 T cell receptor beta chains share one sample of origin, sequenced in a study of CD8+CD57+ T cells in acquired aplastic anemia. TCR beta VDJ combinations and CDR3 sequences were profiled from genomic DNA. TCRdb ran MiXCR on the reads and lists one entry per CDR3 protein. The table lists 400,000 to 500,000 distinct CDR3 sequences, roughly 68% of them singletons, with approximately 3.9% in the top ten. Input material: sorted CD4+, CD8+, or CD8+CD57+ T cells (not recorded which) from PBMCs. The source of these receptors is a human donor in good health, serving as a control.

In its sample, this clonotype was seen many times. At one of its ends the junction is not consistent with the germline gene, which may arise from a read error. The J gene is TRBJ2-7, the V gene TRBV7-7; the D call may be TRBD1 or TRBD2 (5 bases each). There are 15 residues in the CDR3. The germline V gene has CDR1 SSHAT and CDR2 FNYEAQ (reference sequence). The CDR3 loop is CASSLAPGSTYEQYF. The CDR3 bases are TGTGCTAGCAGCTTAGCGCCAGGGTCAACCTACGAGCAGTACTTC.

Of note for this clonotype: The conserved final phenylalanine or tryptophan is absent from the CDR3, which likely points to a read error. The DNA is left out, because the CDR3 cannot be placed on it with certainty; the CDR3 is given as TCRdb lists it. This rearrangement joins TRBV7-2 to TRBJ1-2. Germline values: CDR1 SGHTA, CDR2 FQGNSA. From its first to its last residue, the CDR3 has 13 amino acids. The CDR3 protein is CASSLDRRVGDYG.

A remark on this clonotype: The junction differs from germline at one of its ends, possibly a read error. V gene TRBV5-1 combines with J gene TRBJ1-6; D gene uncertain. This CDR3 comprises 17 residues. Germline lookup yields CDR1 SGHRS and CDR2 YFSETQ. CDR3 loop: CASTVRTGSGNNSPLHF. DNA for the CDR3: TGTGCCAGCACCGTACGGACTGGGTCTGGGAATAATTCACCCCTCCACTTT.

This clonotype came up a few times. A much larger clonotype is one base distant, so this may be a read error. The rearrangement uses TRBV10-3 and TRBJ2-1; TRBD1 or TRBD2 may be the D gene (5 bases each). Trimming removed 4 bases at V and 8 bases at J, with 6 bases between. The CDR3 length is 11 residues. Germline values: CDR1 ENHRY, CDR2 SYGVKD. The CDR3 coding sequence is TGTGCCATCAGTGTGGGGGATGAGCAGTTCTTC. This gives the protein CAISVGDEQFF.

CDR3 loop: CASSLEQANYSGYTF. The DNA for the CDR3 is TGTGCCAGCAGCTTGGAGCAGGCAAACTACTCTGGCTACACCTTC. The chain uses TRBV5-6 and TRBJ1-2; D remains unclear. CDR1 and CDR2 (germline): SGHDT, YYEEEE. CDR3 length equals 15 residues. V lost 0 bases to trimming and J lost 7 bases, with 16 bases between them.

For this clonotype: The junction departs from the called germline gene at one end, perhaps through a read error. This chain links TRBV5-1 with TRBJ2-7, with TRBD1 matching 7 bases. The CDR3 totals 14 residues. Germline assignment: CDR1 SGHRS and CDR2 YFSETQ. This chain's CDR3 is CASSFGTENTEQYF. In DNA form, the CDR3 reads TGTGCCAGCAGCTTCGGGACAGAGAACACCGAGCAGTACTTC.

There are many counts of this clonotype. The chain joins TRBV19 to TRBJ1-5, with TRBD1 identical over 11 bases. The V gene's germline CDR1 is LNHDA and CDR2 SQIVND (reference sequence). After removal of 4 bases from V and 6 bases from J, the junction contained 11 bases not matched to a gene. The CDR3 is made up of 17 amino acids. CDR3 in amino acids: CASSRTGTGGQGQPQHF. The CDR3 nucleotides are TGTGCCAGTAGTAGGACCGGGACAGGGGGGCAGGGTCAGCCCCAGCATTTT.

This clonotype turned up a few times. CDR3 sequence (DNA): TGCGCCAGCAGCCAAGATTATACTACTTTGAACACTGAAGCTTTCTTT. This translates into CASSQDYTTLNTEAFF. V gene TRBV4-3 combines with J gene TRBJ1-1; D not resolved. Germline V lookup: CDR1 LGHNA, CDR2 YSLEER. With 0 bases removed from V and 0 bases from J, the gap between germline ends came to 11 bases. This CDR3 region has 16 residues.

This chain connects TRBV19 to TRBJ1-6; 10 nucleotides match TRBD1. V shed 4 bases, J shed 7 bases, and the junction held 4 bases outside the gene matches. The CDR3 is 15 residues long. The germline V gene has CDR1 LNHDA and CDR2 SQIVND (reference sequence). The CDR3 DNA sequence: TGTGCCAGTAGTACGCAGGGACAGGGGAATTCACCCCTCCACTTT. Protein product: CASSTQGQGNSPLHF.

The sample holds a few counts of this clonotype. CDR3 sequence reads: CASTPGRVDYGYTF. In DNA form, the CDR3 reads TGTGCCAGCACCCCCGGAAGGGTAGACTATGGCTACACCTTC. The chain couples TRBV2 to TRBJ1-2; D is uncertain. Germline V gene lookup returns CDR1 SNHLY and CDR2 FYNNEI. Trimming stripped 7 bases from V and 3 bases from J, with 15 bases between. The CDR3 length is 14 residues.

This clonotype showed up just a few times. This sequence joins TRBV9 and TRBJ2-2; 11 bases fit TRBD2. CDR1 and CDR2 from the germline V gene are SGDLS and YYNGEE. Trimming took 4 bases from V and 0 from J; bases not matched to a gene: 5. The CDR3 runs 17 residues. The CDR3 DNA reads TGTGCCAGCAGCCCCCTAGCGGGGGGCACGAACACCGGGGAGCTGTTTTTT. Protein: CASSPLAGGTNTGELFF.

Details on this clonotype: One junction end disagrees with the germline gene, perhaps due to a read error. This chain connects TRBV5-1 to TRBJ1-3; 8 nucleotides match TRBD1. In germline, CDR1 is SGHRS, CDR2 YFSETQ. This CDR3 comprises 14 residues. The CDR3 bases are TGTGCCAGCAGCCCGGTGGGACAGGAATACACCATATATTTT. It translates to CASSPVGQEYTIYF.

This clonotype came up many times. The chain is built from TRBV10-2 and TRBJ2-2; possibly TRBD1 for D (6 bases). Germline CDR1 and CDR2: WSHSY and SAAADI. This CDR3 region has 15 residues. V was shortened by 6 bases and J by 2 bases, with 13 bases between the two germline ends. The CDR3 nucleotides read TGCGCCAGCAGGATGACAGGATTAAACACCGGGGAGCTGTTTTTT. It specifies CASRMTGLNTGELFF.

A word on this clonotype: Since no conserved phenylalanine or tryptophan closes the CDR3, a read error is the likely cause. It is unclear where the CDR3 begins or ends on the DNA, so no DNA is shown, and the CDR3 is as TCRdb lists it. The chain uses TRBV7-2 and TRBJ1-2. Germline-derived CDR1 and CDR2 are SGHTA and FQGNSA. The CDR3 is 12 residues long, counting both termini. The CDR3 loop reads CASSSATNTGTL.